These 2 T cell receptor beta chains originate from one sample sequenced in a study of T cell responses to AZD1222 COVID-19 vaccine. TCRdb's table, derived via immunoSEQ multiplex PCR, lists solely in-frame clones and lacks some. Of some 150,000 clones listed, over 90% are singletons. The material was peripheral blood, obtained on day 0 of AZD1222 vaccination. The receptors were sampled from an adult in good health.

The rearrangement joins TRBV7-3 to TRBJ2-2; 7 bases are a match to TRBD1. Germline V gene sequence: CDR1 SGHTA, CDR2 FQGTGA. CDR3 length: 14 amino acids. The V and J ends lost 1 base and 6 bases, in that order; junction bases with no gene match: 2. The CDR3 DNA is TGTGCCAGCAGCTTAATTACAGGGGCCGGGGAGCTGTTTTTT. Its translation: CASSLITGAGELFF.

The chain links TRBV7-9 to TRBJ1-1, with unresolved D. CDR3 length: 16 amino acids. V lost 6 bases, J lost 3 bases, and 20 bases lay in between. Germline V lookup: CDR1 SEHNR, CDR2 FQNEAQ (reference sequence). CDR3: CASSRAAGAWDTEAFF. CDR3 DNA sequence: TGTGCCAGCAGTCGAGCAGCTGGAGCGTGGGACACTGAAGCTTTCTTT.